This T cell receptor beta chain was documented in a study of Ad26.COV2.S vaccination and SARS-CoV-2 variants. On the study more broadly: Donor was one of the participants in the Ad26.COV2.S arm of the COV1001 trial. Intramuscular Ad26.COV2.S doses were given once or twice, 56 days apart.

Treatment defined: some 20 received Ad26.COV2.S at low or high dose, single or two shots; about 5 received placebo; per-sample allocation not given. It was on day 63 after the first vaccine or placebo injection that samples were taken. The CDR3 spans 11 residues. CDR1 and CDR2 (germline): MGHDK, SYGVNS. Trimming removed 7 bases from V and 1 base from J, with 4 bases in between. TCRdb's table, derived via immunoSEQ multiplex PCR, lists solely in-frame clones and lacks some. The table lists hundreds of thousands of clones, about 83% of them singletons. The chain has TRBV25-1 and TRBJ1-1; unclear D gene. The TCR comes from a person between 18 and 59 years old who received the Ad26.COV2.S COVID-19 vaccine or a placebo. The input for sequencing was peripheral blood, taken in a trial of Ad26.COV2.S vaccine versus placebo. The CDR3 sequence is CASTKNTEAFF. As DNA, the CDR3 is TGTGCCAGCACAAAGAACACTGAAGCTTTCTTT.